This TCR beta chain was obtained from a study of radiation and T cells in renal cell carcinoma. At the level of the study: Nephrectomy followed 15 Gy stereotactic body radiation by 4 weeks.

Only in-frame clones appear in the TCRdb table, and some are missing; sequencing was by immunoSEQ multiplex PCR. The data hold some 110,000 clones, with about four fifths observed a single time. CDR3 length equals 18 residues. The trim removed 5 bases at V and 0 bases at J, leaving 13 bases unmatched. Germline V gene data show CDR1 as SGHTA and CDR2 as FQGNSA. The time point: baseline pretreatment blood. The treatment: 15 Gy SBRT to primary tumor, nephrectomy 4 weeks later. Blood was sampled at baseline, 2 weeks and 4 weeks after SBRT. This receptor was identified in a woman aged 55-69 years with renal cell carcinoma. The chain couples TRBV7-2 to TRBJ2-3; 8 bases are a match to TRBD2. The input for sequencing was blood, taken from a patient whose treatment included radiotherapy and nephrectomy. The CDR3 DNA sequence: TGTGCCAGCAGCGTACTAGCGGCGTACCCATCTAGCACAGATACGCAGTATTTT. It codes for CASSVLAAYPSSTDTQYF. Drawing the rest from reference TRBV7-2 and TRBJ2-3, the complete variable domain is GAGVSQSPSNKVTEKGKDVELRCDPISGHTALYWYRQSLGQGLEFLIYFQGNSAPDKSGLPSDRFSAERTGGSVSTLTIQRTQQEDSAVYLCASSVLAAYPSSTDTQYFGPGTRLTVL.